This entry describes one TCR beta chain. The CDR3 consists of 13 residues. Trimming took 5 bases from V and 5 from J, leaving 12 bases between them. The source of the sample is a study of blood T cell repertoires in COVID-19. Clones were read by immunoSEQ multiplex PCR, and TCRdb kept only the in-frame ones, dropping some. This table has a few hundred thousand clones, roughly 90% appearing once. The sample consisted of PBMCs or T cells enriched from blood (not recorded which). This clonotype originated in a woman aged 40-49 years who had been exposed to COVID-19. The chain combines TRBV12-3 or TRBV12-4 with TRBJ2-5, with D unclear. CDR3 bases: TGTGCCAGCAGTCCCTCGCACGCGGAGACCCAGTACTTC. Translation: CASSPSHAETQYF.